These 20 T cell receptor beta chains were all obtained from the same sample, sequenced in a study of neurological immune-mediated disorders. Documented time point: longitudinal time-point 2. TCRdb redid the calling of the 5' RACE reads with MiXCR, one entry per CDR3 protein. This table has 81,000 or so distinct CDR3 sequences, roughly 13% appearing once. The material sequenced was PBMCs. All receptors derive from a female donor with HTLV-1-associated myelopathy (HAM/TSP).

Many counts were recorded for this clonotype. J is TRBJ1-6 and V is TRBV25-1; TRBD1 might be the D (6 bases). CDR1 is MGHDK, CDR2 SYGVNS, per germline. The V end lost 1 base, the J end lost 17 bases, and 24 bases lay between the germline ends. The CDR3 is 16 amino acids. The CDR3 reads CASSESKPGQDKRFHF. The CDR3 region has the DNA TGTGCCAGCAGTGAATCAAAACCGGGACAAGATAAGCGGTTCCACTTT.

This clonotype was seen ten or more times. CDR3 DNA: TGCAGTGCTCCTGTCTGGGGCGACACTGAAGCTTTCTTT. Translation: CSAPVWGDTEAFF. The chain is built from TRBV20-1 and TRBJ1-1; a possible D gene is TRBD1 (5 bases). Trimming cost V 5 bases and J 3 bases, with 13 bases left between them. The germline gives CDR1 DFQATT, CDR2 SNEGSKA (reference sequence). CDR3 length: 13 residues.

This clonotype has at least ten counts. CDR3 nucleotide sequence: TGTGCCACCAGCCTCCATAGGGGAACGGGAGAGACCCAGTACTTC. It translates to CATSLHRGTGETQYF. The chain is built from TRBV15 and TRBJ2-5; perhaps TRBD1 as D (5 bases). CDR3 length: 15 amino acids. Germline V gene data show CDR1 as LNHNV and CDR2 as YYDKDF (reference sequence). Trimming stripped 5 bases from V and 4 bases from J, with 17 bases between.

This clonotype was detected many times. The chain links TRBV20-1 to TRBJ2-5, with D uncertain. The CDR3 is 14 residues long. The V gene lost 0 bases and the J gene lost 1 base, with 9 bases spanning the gap. Germline CDR1 DFQATT, CDR2 SNEGSKA (reference sequence). CDR3 DNA: TGCAGTGCTAGAGATTTAAAGGCCCAAGAGACCCAGTACTTC. Translation gives CSARDLKAQETQYF.

This clonotype came up many times. The chain employs TRBV5-1 and TRBJ1-5; 7 bases agree with TRBD1. Trimming removed 4 bases from V and 0 bases from J; junction bases left unmatched: 13. The germline V gene has CDR1 SGHRS and CDR2 YFSETQ. The CDR3 contains 18 residues. The CDR3 bases are TGCGCCAGCAGCCACGCCGGGACAGCCATTAATAGCAATCAGCCCCAGCATTTT. Translated: CASSHAGTAINSNQPQHF.

This clonotype occurred many times. This chain joins TRBV7-2 and TRBJ2-5, with TRBD2 matching over 14 bases. There are 17 residues in the CDR3. Trimming removed 5 bases from V and 7 bases from J; junction bases left unmatched: 12. Germline V gene lookup returns CDR1 SGHTA and CDR2 FQGNSA. CDR3 loop: CASSRAGLAGDGATQYF. DNA of the CDR3: TGTGCCAGCAGCCGTGCGGGACTAGCGGGGGATGGGGCGACCCAGTACTTC.

The chain employs TRBV7-9 and TRBJ1-3, with D hard to call. The CDR3 is made up of 11 amino acids. Trimming shortened V by 1 base and J by 6 bases, and 1 base separated the two germline ends. Germline loops: CDR1 SEHNR, CDR2 FQNEAQ (reference sequence). The CDR3: CASSLENTIYF. In DNA form, the CDR3 reads TGTGCCAGCAGCTTAGAAAACACCATATATTTT.

This clonotype was observed many times. The rearrangement uses TRBV7-9 and TRBJ2-7; no firm D call. The CDR3 is 11 residues long. From germline, CDR1 is SEHNR and CDR2 FQNEAQ (reference sequence). Trimming stripped 4 bases from V and 2 bases from J, with 3 bases between. The CDR3 here is CASSSTYEQYF. The DNA for the CDR3 is TGTGCCAGCAGCTCAACCTACGAGCAGTACTTC.

Ten or more counts support this clonotype. CDR3 region: CASSLEGTAPYEQYF. In DNA form, the CDR3 reads TGTGCCAGCAGTCTAGAAGGGACTGCTCCCTACGAGCAGTACTTC. J is TRBJ2-7 and V is TRBV6-5; tentative D call: TRBD2 (6 bases). Germline V gene lookup returns CDR1 MNHEY and CDR2 SVGAGI. The CDR3 is 15 amino acids. Trimming cost V 5 bases and J 2 bases, with 16 bases left between them.

This clonotype was found many times. In DNA form, the CDR3 reads TGTGCCAGCATCCTCGACCGGGACAGGGGAGAGCAGTTCTTC. It translates to CASILDRDRGEQFF. This chain connects TRBV27 to TRBJ2-1, with 10 bases that match TRBD1. CDR1 MNHEY and CDR2 SMNVEV come from the germline V gene (reference sequence). V shed 7 bases and J 10 bases; nucleotides not matched to a gene: 10. CDR3 length: 14 amino acids.

Many counts were recorded for this clonotype. CDR3 sequence (DNA): TGCAGTGCTGTCAGGACAGATCACACTGAAGCTTTCTTT. As protein: CSAVRTDHTEAFF. The rearrangement uses TRBV20-1 and TRBJ1-1; possibly TRBD1 for D (6 bases). Trimming left V 5 bases short and J 3 bases short, with 13 bases between. The CDR3 spans 13 residues. Germline lookup yields CDR1 DFQATT and CDR2 SNEGSKA (reference sequence).

This clonotype is medium-sized within its sample. The chain uses TRBV5-1 and TRBJ1-6, with TRBD1 matching over 8 bases. J was trimmed by 6 bases and V by 3 bases; bases with no gene match: 5. Germline V gives CDR1 SGHRS, CDR2 YFSETQ. The CDR3 sequence is 15 residues long. This chain's CDR3 is CASSSRTGSNSPLHF. The CDR3 DNA reads as TGCGCCAGCAGCTCAAGGACAGGGAGTAATTCACCCCTCCACTTT.

This clonotype occurred many times. This chain joins TRBV5-1 and TRBJ2-7, with 15 positions matching TRBD2. Germline V lookup: CDR1 SGHRS, CDR2 YFSETQ. This CDR3 has 18 amino acids. V lost 3 bases to trimming and J lost 1 base; unmatched junction nucleotides: 8. Written as DNA, the CDR3 is TGCGCCAGCAGCTCTGAAACCGGGACTAGCGGGGGGTCCTACGAGCAGTACTTC. It specifies CASSSETGTSGGSYEQYF.

This clonotype was seen ten or more times. The chain couples TRBV7-2 to TRBJ2-3; 9 nucleotides agree with TRBD1. This CDR3 has 18 residues. Trimming at V came to 7 bases and at J to 4 bases, leaving 18 bases not matched to a gene. Germline CDR1 reads SGHTA; CDR2 reads FQGNSA. CDR3 sequence (DNA): TGTGCCAGCAAAAAATCCCGTGGGGACAGGGTTACTGCAGATACGCAGTATTTT. This gives the protein CASKKSRGDRVTADTQYF.

This clonotype was seen at least ten times. The rearrangement uses TRBV24-1 and TRBJ2-3; 12 bases match TRBD2. This CDR3 spans 18 amino acids. The V and J ends lost 3 bases and 5 bases, in that order; junction bases with no gene match: 11. Germline lookup yields CDR1 KGHDR and CDR2 SFDVKD. DNA for the CDR3: TGTGCCACCAGTGATGCCCTACTAGCGGGGGGCCGGGGAGATACGCAGTATTTT. As protein: CATSDALLAGGRGDTQYF.

This clonotype was detected many times. The junction does not match germline at one end; this may be a read error. This chain connects TRBV15 to TRBJ2-7, with a possible D match to TRBD1 (5 bases). This CDR3 contains 16 residues. Germline loops: CDR1 LNHNV, CDR2 YYDKDF (reference sequence). The CDR3 loop is CATSSLGRETLGEQYF. The CDR3 DNA reads as TGTGCTACCAGCAGTCTGGGCAGGGAAACCCTAGGCGAGCAGTACTTC.

This clonotype was observed at least ten times. The chain recombines TRBV25-1 with TRBJ1-5; D not certain. V was trimmed by 3 bases and J by 5 bases, leaving 8 bases between them. This CDR3 has 13 amino acids. Germline CDR1 and CDR2: MGHDK and SYGVNS. The DNA for the CDR3 is TGTGCCAGCAGTGACAGGACGGATCAGCCCCAGCATTTT. It encodes CASSDRTDQPQHF.

This clonotype occurred once. One base away lies a much larger clone, so this may be a sequencing read error. The V call is TRBV5-1, the J call TRBJ1-1, with a weak D call TRBD1 (5 bases). The CDR3 is 13 amino acids. Germline lookup yields CDR1 SGHRS and CDR2 YFSETQ. The CDR3 reads CTSSAIRDTEAFF. The CDR3 DNA reads TGCACCAGCAGCGCCATCAGGGACACTGAAGCTTTCTTT.

This clonotype was detected ten times or more. V is TRBV20-1 and J is TRBJ1-1; D remains ambiguous. Germline CDR1 DFQATT, CDR2 SNEGSKA (reference sequence). Trimming left V 6 bases short and J 3 bases short, with 8 bases between. The CDR3 has 11 amino acids. The CDR3 here is CSARSYTEAFF. For the CDR3, the DNA is TGCAGTGCCAGATCGTACACTGAAGCTTTCTTT.

This clonotype was found many times. The chain employs TRBV6-6 and TRBJ1-3, with TRBD1 as a possible D gene (6 bases). V was shortened by 2 bases and J by 2 bases, with 10 bases between the two germline ends. CDR3 size: 15 residues. The germline gives CDR1 MNHNY, CDR2 SVGAGI (reference sequence). In DNA form, the CDR3 reads TGTGCCAGCAGTTACCCGGGGGCCCCTGGAAACACCATATATTTT. It encodes CASSYPGAPGNTIYF.